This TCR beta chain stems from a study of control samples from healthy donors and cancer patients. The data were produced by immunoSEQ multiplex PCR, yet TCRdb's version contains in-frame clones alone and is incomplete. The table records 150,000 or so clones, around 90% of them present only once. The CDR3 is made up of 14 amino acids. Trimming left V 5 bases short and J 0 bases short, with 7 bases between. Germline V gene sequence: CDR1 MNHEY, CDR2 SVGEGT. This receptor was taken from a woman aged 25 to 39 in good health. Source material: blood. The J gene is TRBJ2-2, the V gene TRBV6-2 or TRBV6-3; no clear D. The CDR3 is CASSRTTNTGELFF. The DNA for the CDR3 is TGTGCCAGCAGTAGAACTACGAACACCGGGGAGCTGTTTTTT.